The rows below give T cell receptor beta chains drawn from one sample of a study of blood T cells in healthy people across ages. TCRdb re-derived calls from the 5' RACE reads in MiXCR, one entry per CDR3 protein. The sample gives around 850,000 distinct CDR3 sequences, around 36% of which show up once; approximately 12% is in the top ten. The sequenced material came from blood. The receptors shown here come from a man younger than 35 in good health. The CDR3 runs from the conserved cysteine through the conserved F or W. Size is stated for part of the rows, as once, few or many counts, or as a class when the clone is expanded.

TRBV5-5	.	CASSPRGGKLFF
TRBV27	.	CASSLSYSVSNQPQHF
TRBV14	.	CASSPTGTGAAFF
TRBV12-3/TRBV12-4	once	CASRRTGETNTEAFF
TRBV5-1	.	CASSLEGHVRVNTQYF
TRBV7-6	.	CASSPPGNAYEQYF
TRBV14	.	CASSQGWSSYNSPLHF
TRBV6-5	.	CASRGLSDTQYF
TRBV10-3	.	CAISEGETEAFF
TRBV6-2/TRBV6-3	many	CASSPDRGPYNEQFF
TRBV29-1	.	CSGCVPDTQYF
TRBV5-6	.	CASSVAGINTEAFF
TRBV11-2	.	CASSSSTGLAGDEQYF
TRBV14	few	CASSQEVFQGARNEQFF
TRBV5-1	many	CASTGLSSYNEQFF
TRBV7-2	once	CASTGGGYTDTQYF
TRBV7-9	once	CASSLSGHLNEQFF
TRBV6-1	.	CASSGGSYSNQPQHF
TRBV6-6	.	CASSQDDREAEAFF
TRBV12-3/TRBV12-4	.	CASSLSIKKLFF
TRBV25-1	.	CASSEYGFPGPVGEQYF
TRBV27	few	CASSGAPQETQYF
TRBV29-1	.	CSVETGAPEAFF
TRBV4-2	few	CASSQDRTGRNTIYF
TRBV29-1	many	CSVVFGLSTDTQYF
TRBV7-2	.	CASSAGPLREKLFF
TRBV5-1	.	CASSLAVSSYEQYF
TRBV5-6	.	CASSLAQYEQFF
TRBV2	.	CASSLGQGMGNEQYF
TRBV20-1	many	CSARQGSYGYTF
TRBV4-2	.	CASSPSFGTIGTLNTEAFF
TRBV7-6	.	CASKPGLAGGVGTDTQYF
TRBV12-3/TRBV12-4	.	CASSFPLAGTGELFF
TRBV12-5	.	CASGPQSQNSPLHF
TRBV12-3/TRBV12-4	.	CASSTPGPTGELFF